This T cell receptor (beta chain) was obtained from a study of cytotoxic CD8 clonotypes in ibrutinib-treated CLL. Overall study: Within the patient group, roughly 12 were relapsed/refractory and fewer than 16 treatment-naive, and approximately 17 were IGHV unmutated. Complete response was seen in 2 patients and partial in some 25; approximately 12 progressed and roughly 15 stayed remitted after a median approximately 70 months. Mean productive templates were about 250,000; mean productive rearrangements were approximately 94,000.

CDR3 length: 13 residues. Germline V lookup: CDR1 SGHRS, CDR2 YFSETQ. Trimming shortened V by 3 bases and J by 7 bases, and 13 bases separated the two germline ends. Sequencing was performed with immunoSEQ multiplex PCR; in TCRdb, only in-frame clones are kept and a portion is missing. The repertoire consists of 250,000 to 350,000 clones, with approximately 79% occurring once and the leading ten covering about 5.8%. Sequencing was performed on PBMCs, taken at disease progression, from a patient treated with ibrutinib. This TCR derives from a human donor with chronic lymphocytic leukemia. The chain joins TRBV5-1 to TRBJ2-5, with TRBD2 as a possible D gene (6 bases). The CDR3 region is CASSWGEERTQYF. The CDR3 DNA is TGCGCCAGCAGCTGGGGGGAGGAGAGGACCCAGTACTTC.